Included here is one T cell receptor (beta chain) sequence, with context. Per the study methods: Amplified reference gene primers provided the basis for estimating nucleated cell counts. Using immunoSEQ multiplex PCR, the repertoire was profiled, and TCRdb retains in-frame clones only, with some absent. That table is the source of V, J and clone size, and D and trimming were worked out from the DNA. This table holds 250,000 or so clones, 88% found once. The CDR3 contains 15 residues. V gave up 0 bases and J gave up 4 bases; unmatched junction bases: 5. The germline V gene encodes CDR1 MNHNY and CDR2 SVGAGI (reference sequence). These data are taken from a study of blood T cell repertoires in COVID-19. Background on the study: Whether acute or convalescent, the COVID-19 samples came from the United States, Italy and Spain. T cells, B-cell-depleted T cells, or PBMCs provided the cDNA or gDNA that served as material.

The TCR comes from a man older than 75 with acute or convalescent COVID-19. Input material: peripheral blood. The chain uses TRBV6-6 and TRBJ2-5, with TRBD1 matching over 7 bases. The CDR3 loop reads CASSYSEGGGETQYF. The CDR3, as DNA: TGTGCCAGCAGTTACTCGGAAGGGGGCGGAGAGACCCAGTACTTC.